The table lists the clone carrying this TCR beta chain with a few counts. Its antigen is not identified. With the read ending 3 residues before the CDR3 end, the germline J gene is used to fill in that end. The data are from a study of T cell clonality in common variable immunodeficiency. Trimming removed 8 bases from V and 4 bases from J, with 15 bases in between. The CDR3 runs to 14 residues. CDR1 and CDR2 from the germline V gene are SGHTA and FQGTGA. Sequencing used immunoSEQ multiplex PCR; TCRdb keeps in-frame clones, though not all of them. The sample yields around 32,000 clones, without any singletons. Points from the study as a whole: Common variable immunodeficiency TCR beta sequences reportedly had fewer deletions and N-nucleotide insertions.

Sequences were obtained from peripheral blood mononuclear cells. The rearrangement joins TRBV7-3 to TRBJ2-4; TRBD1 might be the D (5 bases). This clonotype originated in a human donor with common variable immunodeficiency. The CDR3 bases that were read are TGTGCCAGCTTTCACAGGCAGAGAAAAAACATT. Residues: CASFHRQRKNI. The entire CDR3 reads CASFHRQRKNIQYF.